A single sample gave rise to the 26 T cell receptor beta chains below, sequenced in a study of identical twins (dated by TCRdb to about 2016). Library preparation was by 5' RACE. TCRdb shows the sequencer as Illumina HiSeq 2000. The raw public reads went through TCRdb reprocessing: fastp at Q25, MiXCR clone calling, in-frame beta chains kept. Every entry covers one CDR3 protein and lists the most common genes and DNA from its rows. The sample table lists some 300,000 distinct CDR3 sequences, around 12% of them with a count of one. Approximately 7.9% of the sample is in the top ten clones. These data also featured in a second study, about yellow fever vaccine responses in identical twins.

The sequencing sample was made of CD8+ T cells sorted from blood. The receptors shown here come from a young woman in good health.

This clonotype was recorded a few times. This rearrangement joins TRBV2 to TRBJ2-7, with TRBD2 as a possible D gene (6 bases). Germline lookup yields CDR1 SNHLY and CDR2 FYNNEI. This CDR3 contains 16 residues. V was pared by 8 bases and J by 3 bases, with 23 bases between. For the CDR3, the DNA is TGTGCCAGCCAAGTGCCACTAGCCCGGGCGGTCTACGAGCAGTACGTC. Translated: CASQVPLARAVYEQYV.

This clonotype showed up many times. The CDR3 nucleotides read TGTGCCAGCAGCTTAGTTCCGGGACTGGGAGAGACCCAGTACTTC. Translation: CASSLVPGLGETQYF. The chain employs TRBV7-9 and TRBJ2-5, with a weak D call TRBD2 (6 bases). Looked up from germline, CDR1 is SEHNR and CDR2 is FQNEAQ (reference sequence). This CDR3 has 15 amino acids. Trimming took off 1 base at V and 4 bases at J, with 13 bases between the two ends.

This clonotype was picked up a small number of times. This chain joins TRBV2 and TRBJ2-7; TRBD1 is a possible D gene (6 bases). With 3 bases removed from V and 0 bases from J, the gap between germline ends came to 15 bases. This CDR3 contains 16 residues. In germline, CDR1 is SNHLY, CDR2 FYNNEI. CDR3 nucleotide sequence: TGTGCCAGCAGTGATAACAACGACAGGAGCTCCTACGAGCAGTACTTC. Translating it yields CASSDNNDRSSYEQYF.

This clonotype was found a few times. CDR3 residues: CASSPYKETQYF. The CDR3 bases are TGTGCCAGCTCACCATATAAAGAGACCCAGTACTTC. The chain is built from TRBV18 and TRBJ2-5; D remains unclear. The CDR3 covers 12 residues. The germline V gene encodes CDR1 KGHSH and CDR2 LQKENI. Deletions cut 2 bases from V and 3 bases from J, with 4 bases between.

The chain uses TRBV18 and TRBJ2-3; D not certain. Trimming took off 0 bases at V and 4 bases at J, with 5 bases between the two ends. Germline V CDR1 and CDR2: KGHSH, LQKENI. CDR3 size: 13 residues. The CDR3 nucleotides are TGTGCCAGCTCACCACCCTCTCCAGATACGCAGTATTTT. Protein: CASSPPSPDTQYF.

This clonotype occurred a few times. V is TRBV6-1 and J is TRBJ1-4, with 7 bases that match TRBD1. The CDR3 has 14 amino acids. Germline loops: CDR1 MNHNS, CDR2 SASEGT. Unmatched junction bases numbered 2, after V lost 5 bases and J lost 2 bases. This CDR3 is CASSIRGTNEKLFF. For the CDR3, the DNA is TGTGCCAGCAGTATCAGGGGGACTAATGAAAAACTGTTTTTT.

The chain employs TRBV27 and TRBJ2-1; 11 bases align to TRBD2. From germline, CDR1 is MNHEY and CDR2 SMNVEV (reference sequence). The CDR3 contains 15 residues. The V segment lost 4 bases and the J segment 5 bases; nucleotides outside the gene matches: 4. The CDR3 nucleotides are TGTGCCAGCAGTTCTAGCGGGAGGTTCGACAATGAGCAGTTCTTC. Translating gives CASSSSGRFDNEQFF.

This chain uses TRBV2 with TRBJ1-1; D perhaps matches TRBD1 (6 bases). Trimming removed 6 bases at V and 1 base at J, with 21 bases between. This CDR3 region has 17 residues. Per the germline V gene, CDR1 is SNHLY and CDR2 is FYNNEI. CDR3 nucleotide sequence: TGTGCCAGCAGCGATGTAGGGGGGCGATCAAAGAACACTGAAGCTTTCTTT. It translates to CASSDVGGRSKNTEAFF.

This clonotype was counted between two and nine times. V usage is TRBV12-3 or TRBV12-4 and J usage is TRBJ2-3; 10 positions match TRBD2. This CDR3 is 16 amino acids long. The V segment lost 6 bases and the J segment 1 base; nucleotides outside the gene matches: 7. CDR3: CASRSTGTSGTDTQYF. The CDR3 DNA is TGTGCCAGCAGATCTACCGGGACTAGCGGCACAGATACGCAGTATTTT.

The chain joins TRBV12-3 or TRBV12-4 to TRBJ1-1; 8 bases match TRBD1. Germline trimming cut 6 bases from V and 3 bases from J; bases unmatched to any gene: 9. The CDR3 spans 15 residues. CDR3 residues: CASSPRTGIYTEAFF. CDR3 in DNA: TGTGCCAGCAGCCCCCGGACAGGGATATACACTGAAGCTTTCTTT.

The chain is built from TRBV12-3 or TRBV12-4 and TRBJ2-1; TRBD2 agrees at 7 bases. The CDR3 spans 14 residues. V trimming: 3 bases; J trimming: 9 bases; junction bases outside the gene matches: 8. The CDR3 here is CASSLGGFIGEQFF. CDR3 nucleotide sequence: TGTGCCAGCAGTTTGGGGGGGTTCATTGGTGAGCAGTTCTTC.

The rearrangement uses TRBV4-1 and TRBJ2-2, with 8 bases lining up with TRBD2. CDR1 is MGHRA and CDR2 is YSYEKL in the germline V gene. This CDR3 comprises 17 residues. Losses at the gene ends were 0 bases for V and 4 bases for J; bases not matched to a gene: 7. As DNA, the CDR3 is TGCGCCAGCAGCCAAGAAATCCCGGGAGGGAGCACCGGGGAGCTGTTTTTT. Residues: CASSQEIPGGSTGELFF.

The chain carries TRBV4-1 and TRBJ2-1; D uncertain. Germline CDR1 MGHRA, CDR2 YSYEKL. V was trimmed by 1 base and J by 8 bases, leaving 9 bases between them. This CDR3 comprises 13 residues. The CDR3 reads CASSQGEVDEQFF. The CDR3 DNA sequence: TGCGCCAGCAGCCAAGGTGAAGTCGATGAGCAGTTCTTC.

This clonotype was recorded a few times. This chain joins TRBV9 and TRBJ2-5; D call uncertain. There are 13 residues in the CDR3. Germline V gives CDR1 SGDLS, CDR2 YYNGEE. V was trimmed by 0 bases and J by 4 bases, leaving 7 bases between them. The CDR3 protein is CASSVEWGETQYF. The DNA of the CDR3 is TGTGCCAGCAGCGTAGAGTGGGGAGAGACCCAGTACTTC.

This clonotype was seen only a few times. The chain carries TRBV28 and TRBJ2-7, with no clear D. The CDR3 length is 15 residues. The V end lost 3 bases, the J end lost 1 base, and 13 bases lay between the germline ends. Germline assignment: CDR1 MDHEN and CDR2 SYDVKM. The CDR3 here is CASSFRILASYEQYF. The CDR3 nucleotides are TGTGCCAGCAGTTTTAGAATTCTCGCTTCCTACGAGCAGTACTTC.

The table lists this clonotype with a few counts. The genes are TRBV5-6 and TRBJ1-1; D is unclear. CDR1 is SGHDT, CDR2 YYEEEE, per germline. Trimming removed 0 bases at V and 7 bases at J, with 7 bases between. The CDR3 sequence is 12 residues long. This CDR3 reads CASSLGQVEAFF. Written as DNA, the CDR3 is TGTGCCAGCAGCTTGGGGCAGGTTGAAGCTTTCTTT.

V is TRBV6-4 and J is TRBJ1-1; TRBD1 matches 7 bases. The J segment lost 1 base and the V segment lost 3 bases, leaving 2 bases of the junction unmatched. This CDR3 comprises 14 residues. Per the germline V gene, CDR1 is MRHNA and CDR2 is SNTAGT. Written as DNA, the CDR3 is TGTGCCAGCAGTGAAACAGGGGAGAACACTGAAGCTTTCTTT. Translating gives CASSETGENTEAFF.

This chain uses TRBV9 with TRBJ1-1, with D unclear. Germline V gives CDR1 SGDLS, CDR2 YYNGEE. V was clipped by 0 bases and J by 8 bases, with 14 bases between them. CDR3 length: 14 amino acids. The DNA of the CDR3 is TGTGCCAGCAGCGTAGGGGGTGTTCGGCAAGAAGCTTTCTTT. Protein: CASSVGGVRQEAFF. The full variable domain, completed using reference TRBV9 and TRBJ1-1, is DSGVTQTPKHLITATGQRVTLRCSPRSGDLSVYWYQQSLDQGLQFLIQYYNGEERAKGNILERFSAQQFPDLHSELNLSSLELGDSALYFCASSVGGVRQEAFFGQGTRLTVV.

This chain uses TRBV12-3 or TRBV12-4 with TRBJ2-3, with 9 bases fitting TRBD2. CDR3 size: 17 residues. The trim removed 1 base at V and 4 bases at J, leaving 9 bases unmatched. The DNA for the CDR3 is TGTGCCAGCAGTTTAGGGGGGCGGCGGGAGGGCCCAGATACGCAGTATTTT. Its translation: CASSLGGRREGPDTQYF.

The chain joins TRBV9 to TRBJ2-5, with 8 bases lining up with TRBD2. The germline gives CDR1 SGDLS, CDR2 YYNGEE. V trimming: 3 bases; J trimming: 3 bases; junction bases outside the gene matches: 7. The CDR3 covers 15 residues. The CDR3: CASSGTSGPEETQYF. CDR3 in DNA: TGTGCCAGCAGCGGTACTAGCGGCCCGGAAGAGACCCAGTACTTC.

This chain links TRBV20-1 with TRBJ2-1, with 9 bases lining up with TRBD2. The germline gives CDR1 DFQATT, CDR2 SNEGSKA (reference sequence). The length of the CDR3 is 16 residues. The V gene end was trimmed by 0 bases and the J gene end by 4 bases; junction bases not matched to a gene: 7. DNA for the CDR3: TGCAGTGCTAGAGATATTAGCGGGGGTGATTACAATGAGCAGTTCTTC. Translated, it gives CSARDISGGDYNEQFF.

The rearrangement joins TRBV18 to TRBJ2-3; unclear D gene. V shed 6 bases and J shed 0 bases, with 10 bases lying between them. Germline CDR1 is KGHSH and CDR2 is LQKENI. The CDR3 is made up of 14 amino acids. DNA for the CDR3: TGTGCCAGCTCTACCACGGTGAGCACAGATACGCAGTATTTT. Protein: CASSTTVSTDTQYF. The full variable domain, in which reference TRBV18 and TRBJ2-3 provide the parts outside the CDR3, is NAGVMQNPRHLVRRRGQEARLRCSPMKGHSHVYWYRQLPEEGLKFMVYLQKENIIDESGMPKERFSAEFPKEGPSILRIQQVVRGDSAAYFCASSTTVSTDTQYFGPGTRLTVL.

The sample holds a few counts of this clonotype. The chain joins TRBV6-5 to TRBJ2-7, with 10 bases identical to TRBD1. The CDR3 totals 12 residues. J was trimmed by 5 bases and V by 6 bases; bases with no gene match: 1. Germline CDR1 MNHEY, CDR2 SVGAGI. Written as DNA, the CDR3 is TGTGCCAGCAGGGGACAGGGGAACGAGCAGTACTTC. It codes for CASRGQGNEQYF.

This chain links TRBV7-9 with TRBJ1-2; 8 nucleotides agree with TRBD1. There are 16 residues in the CDR3. The germline V gene encodes CDR1 SEHNR and CDR2 FQNEAQ (reference sequence). The trim removed 5 bases at V and 6 bases at J, leaving 14 bases unmatched. The CDR3 region has the DNA TGTGCCAGCAGCCCTCAGACAGGGGACGCTGGGAATGGCTACACCTTC. This translates into CASSPQTGDAGNGYTF. The full variable domain, rest sourced from reference TRBV7-9 and TRBJ1-2, is DTGVSQNPRHKITKRGQNVTFRCDPISEHNRLYWYRQTLGQGPEFLTYFQNEAQLEKSRLLSDRFSAERPKGSFSTLEIQRTEQGDSAMYLCASSPQTGDAGNGYTFGSGTRLTVV.

Only a few counts were recorded for this clonotype. The V and J genes are TRBV12-3 or TRBV12-4 and TRBJ2-5, with 7 bases aligning to TRBD2. CDR3 length: 17 amino acids. Germline trimming cut 4 bases from V and 5 bases from J; bases unmatched to any gene: 16. CDR3: CASSSSAGGNPRETQYF. CDR3 in DNA: TGTGCCAGCAGTTCCTCAGCCGGGGGGAACCCTAGGGAGACCCAGTACTTC.

The sample holds a few counts of this clonotype. The chain couples TRBV7-9 to TRBJ2-5; tentative D call: TRBD2 (6 bases). The CDR3 contains 12 residues. Germline CDR1 reads SEHNR; CDR2 reads FQNEAQ (reference sequence). V was trimmed by 6 bases and J by 3 bases, leaving 8 bases between them. The CDR3 DNA sequence: TGTGCCAGCAGGGACTATAAAGAGACCCAGTACTTC. Its protein product is CASRDYKETQYF.